The present T cell receptor (beta chain) was sequenced within a study of T cell responses to AZD1222 COVID-19 vaccine. Profiled with immunoSEQ multiplex PCR; TCRdb holds only in-frame clones, not every one. The table has around 200,000 clones, 70% to 90% seen once; the top ten hold roughly a quarter. Study conclusions and caveats: All repertoire sampling was performed exclusively after the peak T cell response. The span of vaccine-associated CD4 TCRs extended across spike, with dominance at 160-218 and 743-854.

Comments on this clone: What it binds is not known.

V lost 5 bases and J lost 0; bases outside the gene matches: 4. This CDR3 is 14 amino acids long. Germline CDR1 is LNHDA and CDR2 is SQIVND (reference sequence). The V gene is TRBV19, the J gene TRBJ2-7; 7 bases are a match to TRBD2. Source: peripheral blood, taken 28 days after the second AZD1222 dose. The TCR was taken from an adult who received the AZD1222 COVID-19 vaccine. CDR3 sequence: CASSAASGSYEQYF. The CDR3 DNA sequence: TGTGCCAGTAGTGCGGCTAGCGGCTCCTACGAGCAGTACTTC.